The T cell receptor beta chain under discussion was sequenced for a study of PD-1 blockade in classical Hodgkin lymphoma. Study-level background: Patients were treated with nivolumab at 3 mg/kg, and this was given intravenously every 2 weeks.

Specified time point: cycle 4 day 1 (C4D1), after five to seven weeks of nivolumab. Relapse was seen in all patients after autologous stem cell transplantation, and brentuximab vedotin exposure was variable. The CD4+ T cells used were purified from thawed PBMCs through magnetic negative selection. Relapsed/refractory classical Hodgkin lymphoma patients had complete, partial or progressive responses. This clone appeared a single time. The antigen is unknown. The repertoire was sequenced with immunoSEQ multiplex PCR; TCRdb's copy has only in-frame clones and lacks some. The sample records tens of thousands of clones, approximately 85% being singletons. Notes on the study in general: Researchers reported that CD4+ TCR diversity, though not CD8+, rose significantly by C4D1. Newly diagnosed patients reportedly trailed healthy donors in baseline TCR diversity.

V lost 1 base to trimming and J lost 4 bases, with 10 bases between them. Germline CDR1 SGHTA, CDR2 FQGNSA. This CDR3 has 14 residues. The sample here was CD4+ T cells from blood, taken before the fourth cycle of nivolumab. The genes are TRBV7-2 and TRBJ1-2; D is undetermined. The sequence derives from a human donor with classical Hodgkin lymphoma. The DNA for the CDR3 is TGTGCCAGCAGCTTAGAGGCAGGACCCTATGGCTACACCTTC. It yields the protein CASSLEAGPYGYTF.